This T cell receptor beta chain stems from a study of blood T cell repertoires in COVID-19. The overall study: T cells, B-cell-depleted T cells, or PBMCs supplied cDNA or gDNA.

Original methodology: The authors estimated nucleated cell counts from reference gene primer amplification. Only in-frame clones appear in the TCRdb table, and some are missing; sequencing was by immunoSEQ multiplex PCR. Clonal size and the V and J genes are those of that table, whereas D and trimming came from the DNA. In the table there are some 510,000 clones, 85% to 90% of which are singletons. Participant-given clinical history determined each cohort assignment. J gave up 2 bases and V 0 bases, and 4 bases lay outside the gene matches. From germline, CDR1 is SGHDT and CDR2 YYEEEE. This CDR3 comprises 15 residues.

The specimen sequenced was PBMCs or T cells enriched from blood (not recorded which). This TCR derives from a woman aged 40 to 50 who had recovered from COVID-19. The J gene is TRBJ1-2, the V gene TRBV5-6; 7 nucleotides align to TRBD1. The CDR3 bases are TGTGCCAGCAGCTTGGTAGACAGGGCGAACTATGGCTACACCTTC. This sequence encodes CASSLVDRANYGYTF.